The rows below give T cell receptor beta chains drawn from one sample of a study of blood T cell repertoires in COVID-19. Some clones are missing from TCRdb's copy, which holds only in-frame ones; the method was immunoSEQ multiplex PCR. In the table there are about 61,000 clones, roughly 80% of which are singletons. Source material: peripheral blood. The receptors shown here come from a man aged 80 or over with active or convalescent COVID-19. Each CDR3 is given with its conserved first and last residue. D genes are given only for firm matches. Size is omitted from some rows. Given values are once, few, many or a class for expanded clones.

j_call v_call clone_size d_call cdr3_nt cdr3_aa
TRBJ1-1 TRBV12-3/TRBV12-4 NA TRBD1 TGTGCCAGCAGTATCCGACAGGGTCGTGAAGCTTTCTTT CASSIRQGREAFF
TRBJ2-6 TRBV9 NA NA TGTGCCAGCAGCCGCACCAGCTCTGGGGCCAACGTCCTGACTTTC CASSRTSSGANVLTF
TRBJ2-1 TRBV3-1/TRBV3-2 NA TRBD2 TGTGCCAGCAGCCACCGGGGGGGAAATGAGCAGTTCTTC CASSHRGGNEQFF
TRBJ2-7 TRBV30 NA TRBD1 TGTGCCTGGAGGGGGACAGGGGGCAAGTACTTC CAWRGTGGKYF
TRBJ2-2 TRBV7-8 few TRBD2 TGTGCCAGCAGCTTCAGGCTAGCGGCTACCGGGGAGCTGTTTTTT CASSFRLAATGELFF
TRBJ1-1 TRBV2 NA TRBD1 TGTGCCAGGGCCCGGGACAGGGGTACTGAAGCTTTCTTT CARARDRGTEAFF
TRBJ1-1 TRBV5-4 NA TRBD1 TGTGCCAGCAGCTTGGCCGGGACAGTCAACACTGAAGCTTTCTTT CASSLAGTVNTEAFF
TRBJ1-1 TRBV10-3 few NA TGTGCCATCAGGAACAGGGATACTTACACTGAAGCTTTCTTT CAIRNRDTYTEAFF
TRBJ1-4 TRBV7-6 few NA TGTGCCAGCAGCTCGGAGGCGGGACGAAATGAAAAACTGTTTTTT CASSSEAGRNEKLFF
TRBJ2-5 TRBV5-1 NA TRBD1 TGCGCCAGCAGCATTACCGGGACAGGGGTCGGAGAGACCCAGTACTTC CASSITGTGVGETQYF
TRBJ2-1 TRBV7-9 NA NA TGTGCCAGCAGCTTAAACGGGTTGGGTGAGCAGTTCTTC CASSLNGLGEQFF
TRBJ2-7 TRBV29-1 NA NA TGCAGCGTTGAAGATCCGGCCCTAGCCTACGAGCAGTACTTC CSVEDPALAYEQYF
TRBJ2-3 TRBV10-3 NA NA TGTGCCATCATGAGGACTGCTACTGGGGTTAATACGCAGTATTTT CAIMRTATGVNTQYF
TRBJ2-7 TRBV30 once NA TGTGCCTGGAAACAGGGAGTCCTCTACGAGCAGTACTTC CAWKQGVLYEQYF
TRBJ2-7 TRBV19 many TRBD2 TGTGCCAGTAGTTGGGCGCTAGCGGGGGGCATCTACGAGCAGTACTTC CASSWALAGGIYEQYF
TRBJ1-1 TRBV7-8 NA NA TGTGCCAGCAGCTTTGGGAGGAACACTGAAGCTTTCTTT CASSFGRNTEAFF
TRBJ1-2 TRBV19 NA NA TGTGCCAGTACCCCACAGGGTTCGAGGGGCTACACCTTC CASTPQGSRGYTF
TRBJ2-7 TRBV2 NA NA TGTGCCAGCCGACAGTCGCCCTCCTACGAGCAGTACTTC CASRQSPSYEQYF
TRBJ1-1 TRBV5-1 few NA TGCGCCAGCAGCGAAGGGGATGAGGATGAAGCTTTCTTT CASSEGDEDEAFF
TRBJ2-4 TRBV19 NA TRBD1 TGTGCCAGTTCCTCGGGACAGGGGGGCACGGCCAAAAACATTCAGTACTTC CASSSGQGGTAKNIQYF